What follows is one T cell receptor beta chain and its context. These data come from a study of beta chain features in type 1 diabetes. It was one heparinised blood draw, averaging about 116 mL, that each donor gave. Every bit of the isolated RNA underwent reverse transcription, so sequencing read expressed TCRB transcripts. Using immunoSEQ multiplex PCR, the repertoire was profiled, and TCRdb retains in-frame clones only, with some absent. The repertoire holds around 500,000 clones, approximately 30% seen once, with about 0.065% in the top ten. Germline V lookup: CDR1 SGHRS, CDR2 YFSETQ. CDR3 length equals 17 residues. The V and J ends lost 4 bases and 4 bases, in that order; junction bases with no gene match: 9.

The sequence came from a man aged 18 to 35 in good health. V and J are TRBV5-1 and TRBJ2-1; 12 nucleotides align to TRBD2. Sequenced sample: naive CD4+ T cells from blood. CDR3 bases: TGCGCCAGCAGCGCACCGACTAGCGGGAGCCCTTACAATGAGCAGTTCTTC. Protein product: CASSAPTSGSPYNEQFF.